The rows below give T cell receptor beta chains drawn from one sample of a study of OX40 agonist ivuxolimab in advanced cancers. Sequencing used immunoSEQ multiplex PCR; TCRdb keeps in-frame clones, though not all of them. The sample gives 55,000 to 70,000 clones, around 81% of which show up once; about 3.7% is in the top ten. Sequencing used CD4+ or CD8+ T cells sorted from blood, obtained in a trial of the OX40 agonist ivuxolimab. These receptors all come from an adult with an advanced solid tumor such as melanoma, head and neck, liver or kidney cancer. The CDR3 runs from the conserved cysteine through the conserved F or W. The order of the fields is CDR3 protein, CDR3 DNA, V gene, D gene, clone size, J gene, CDR3 length. The D gene is left open where the match is weak. Size is stated for part of the rows, as once, few or many counts, or as a class when the clone is expanded.

CASSLGLPNTGELFF TGCGCCAGCAGCCTGGGACTACCGAACACCGGGGAGCTGTTTTTT TRBV10-2 TRBD2 once TRBJ2-2 15
CASSLAGGSNEQYF TGTGCCAGCAGTCTAGCGGGAGGCTCCAACGAGCAGTACTTC TRBV7-2 TRBD2 - TRBJ2-7 14
CASSFTSGHQETQYF TGTGCCAGCAGCTTTACTAGCGGGCACCAAGAGACCCAGTACTTC TRBV7-9 TRBD2 - TRBJ2-5 15
CASSELSDRDTEAFF TGTGCCAGCAGCGAGCTGTCGGACAGGGACACTGAAGCTTTCTTT TRBV9 TRBD1 once TRBJ1-1 15
CASSLGQGTEAFF TGTGCCAGCAGTTTGGGTCAGGGCACTGAAGCTTTCTTT TRBV28 - once TRBJ1-1 13
CSVRDYEGVRPFF TGCAGCGTTCGAGACTATGAGGGGGTCCGACCGTTCTTC TRBV29-1 - few TRBJ2-1 13
CASSSGTIQETQYF TGTGCCAGCAGCTCCGGGACAATCCAAGAGACCCAGTACTTC TRBV11-3 - - TRBJ2-5 14
CASSSSGISLREQYF TGTGCCAGCAGCTCTAGCGGGATCAGTCTTCGGGAGCAGTACTTC TRBV7-9 TRBD2 - TRBJ2-7 15
CASSLNDSPYNEQFF TGTGCCAGCAGCTTAAACGATAGTCCCTACAATGAGCAGTTCTTC TRBV7-3 - - TRBJ2-1 15
CASSDEAGDGVRADTQYF TGTGCCAGCTCCGACGAAGCGGGAGACGGTGTTCGGGCAGATACGCAGTATTTT TRBV27 TRBD2 - TRBJ2-3 18
CATRGYGNTIYF TGTGCCACCAGGGGGTATGGAAACACCATATATTTT TRBV19 TRBD1 - TRBJ1-3 12
CASSASYQPQHF TGTGCCAGCAGTGCGTCGTATCAGCCCCAGCATTTT TRBV28 - - TRBJ1-5 12
CASSRQVLGYEQYF TGTGCCAGCAGCCGACAGGTGCTGGGGTACGAGCAGTACTTC TRBV28 - - TRBJ2-7 14
CASTAGTSGSEQYF TGTGCCAGCACTGCCGGGACTAGCGGGAGCGAGCAGTACTTC TRBV18 TRBD2 - TRBJ2-7 14
CASSPIAGVGNEQFF TGTGCCAGCAGCCCGATAGCGGGAGTCGGCAATGAGCAGTTCTTC TRBV5-4 TRBD2 - TRBJ2-1 15
CASSTTLAKQFF TGTGCCAGCAGCACCACCCTAGCAAAGCAGTTCTTC TRBV7-9 - - TRBJ2-1 12
CASSPDPGYEQYF TGTGCCAGCAGCCCAGACCCAGGCTACGAGCAGTACTTC TRBV11-3 - once TRBJ2-7 13
CASSPDRAYEQYF TGTGCCAGCAGCCCCGACAGGGCCTACGAGCAGTACTTC TRBV7-2 TRBD1 - TRBJ2-7 13
CAWAQGPNEKLFF TGTGCCTGGGCCCAGGGGCCTAATGAAAAACTGTTTTTT TRBV30 - - TRBJ1-4 13
CASTKELTGGEQYF TGTGCCAGCACCAAAGAATTGACAGGGGGCGAGCAGTACTTC TRBV7-2 TRBD1 - TRBJ2-7 14
CASSLPGLRNEQFF TGTGCCAGCAGTTTGCCGGGCCTCCGAAATGAGCAGTTCTTC TRBV28 - few TRBJ2-1 14
CASSHGNEQFF TGTGCCAGCAGTCACGGGAATGAGCAGTTCTTC TRBV6-1 - - TRBJ2-1 11
CASSQSGTGSANEKLFF TGTGCTAGCAGCCAATCCGGGACAGGGTCGGCTAATGAAAAACTGTTTTTT TRBV4-2 TRBD1 - TRBJ1-4 17
CASSEGTRNEQFF TGTGCCAGTAGTGAAGGGACTAGGAATGAGCAGTTCTTC TRBV19 TRBD2 - TRBJ2-1 13
CASSQVTIGLATNEKLFF TGTGCCAGCAGCCAAGTGACTATCGGCCTTGCAACTAATGAAAAACTGTTTTTT TRBV4-2 - - TRBJ1-4 18
CASSLAQAGLGEQFF TGCGCCAGCAGCTTGGCCCAAGCGGGATTGGGTGAGCAGTTCTTC TRBV5-1 TRBD2 few TRBJ2-1 15
CASSEGRDEAFF TGTGCCAGCAGTGAGGGCAGGGACGAAGCTTTCTTT TRBV2 - - TRBJ1-1 12
CASSLRGRAQYF TGTGCCAGCAGTCTCAGGGGCCGGGCGCAGTATTTT TRBV27 - - TRBJ2-3 12
CASSGGSTSPYF TGTGCCAGCAGTGGAGGGTCAACCAGCCCGTACTTC TRBV2 - - TRBJ2-7 12
CASSHASANSYNEQFF TGCGCCAGCAGCCATGCTAGCGCCAACTCCTACAATGAGCAGTTCTTC TRBV4-1 - - TRBJ2-1 16
CASGSQNYGYTF TGTGCCAGCGGGTCACAGAACTATGGCTACACCTTC TRBV2 - - TRBJ1-2 12
CASSRLAGTGELFF TGTGCCAGCAGCAGACTAGCGGGGACCGGGGAGCTGTTTTTT TRBV11-3 TRBD2 - TRBJ2-2 14
CASSVGPNTEAFF TGTGCCAGCAGCGTAGGACCGAACACTGAAGCTTTCTTT TRBV9 - few TRBJ1-1 13
CASSEQLTGPAAFF TGTGCCAGCAGCGAACAATTAACAGGGCCAGCAGCTTTCTTT TRBV11-2 - - TRBJ1-1 14
CASSEGGLASYEQYF TGTGCCAGCAGTGAAGGGGGACTAGCCTCTTACGAGCAGTACTTC TRBV2 TRBD2 - TRBJ2-7 15
CASSLDRGAETQYF TGTGCCAGCAGCTTGGACAGGGGGGCGGAGACCCAGTACTTC TRBV5-6 TRBD1 - TRBJ2-5 14
CAWSIKGVTGELFF TGTGCCTGGAGTATAAAAGGGGTCACCGGGGAGCTGTTTTTT TRBV30 - - TRBJ2-2 14
CATSGGLRRKDTQYF TGTGCCACCAGCGGAGGACTACGACGTAAAGATACGCAGTATTTT TRBV15 - once TRBJ2-3 15
CASSPAGMGNTDTQYF TGCGCCAGCAGCCCGGCTGGCATGGGCAACACAGATACGCAGTATTTT TRBV4-1 - - TRBJ2-3 16
CASSVESASGSSTDTQYF TGTGCCAGCAGCGTAGAGAGCGCTAGCGGGAGTAGCACAGATACGCAGTATTTT TRBV9 TRBD2 - TRBJ2-3 18
CASSSGQEDEQFF TGTGCCAGCAGCTCGGGACAGGAAGATGAGCAGTTCTTC TRBV7-9 TRBD1 once TRBJ2-1 13
CASRGGANTEAFF TGTGCCAGCAGGGGAGGGGCGAACACTGAAGCTTTCTTT TRBV6-1 - few TRBJ1-1 13
CASSLGTYEQYF TGTGCCAGCAGCCTCGGGACCTACGAGCAGTACTTC TRBV11-3 - - TRBJ2-7 12